The clone carrying this TCR beta chain turned up a few times. Antigen unknown. This sample stems from a study of T cells in Graves' hyperthyroidism and ophthalmopathy. Around 10 ml of fresh peripheral blood supplied the PBMCs. Study conclusions and caveats: Expanded thyroid clonotypes (above 0.001) were mostly also found in blood.

The TCR beta CDR3 regions underwent amplification using RNA transcripts as the source. An initial round of RT-PCR targeting the TCR CDR3 relied on the HTBI primer set. TCRdb used MiXCR to reprocess the multiplex PCR reads, holding one entry per CDR3 protein. The sample has over 550,000 distinct CDR3 sequences; approximately 16% are singletons. The sample comprised blood. This clonotype originated in a woman in her late teens or twenties with Graves' hyperthyroidism.

This CDR3 is CASSPGTGPFYEQYF. The CDR3 coding sequence is TGTGCCAGCAGCCCCGGGACAGGGCCATTCTACGAGCAGTACTTC. V and J are TRBV7-3 and TRBJ2-7; 9 positions agree with TRBD1. Per germline, CDR1 SGHTA and CDR2 FQGTGA. The CDR3 has 15 residues. Trimming cost V 5 bases and J 3 bases; bases outside gene matches: 8.